This TCR beta chain was found in a study of cytomegalovirus exposure and HLA in healthy donors. General study results and limits: The dataset shows that most TCR sequences were rare, while some public TCRs occurred in many donors.

Remarks on this clone: Its antigen remains unidentified.

This CDR3 spans 16 amino acids. V shed 5 bases and J 6 bases; nucleotides not matched to a gene: 13. Germline loops: CDR1 KGHSH, CDR2 LQKENI. Sequenced by immunoSEQ multiplex PCR; TCRdb stores in-frame clones only, minus some. The sample includes hundreds of thousands of clones, approximately 90% of them seen just once. The specimen was PBMCs. This receptor was identified in a woman aged 18-29 years in good health and CMV-seronegative. The chain recombines TRBV18 with TRBJ2-1; 7 positions agree with TRBD1. CDR3 loop: CASSFTGQVGVNEQFF. In nucleotides, the CDR3 is TGTGCCAGCTCATTTACCGGACAGGTGGGCGTCAATGAGCAGTTCTTC.